This TCR beta chain was identified during a study of tumor-infiltrating lymphocytes in primary liver carcinoma. Whole-study context: Patients of both sexes were 30 to 69 years old.

As for this clonotype: Its antigen is not known.

The input was roughly 0.5 ug total RNA; TCR beta cDNA was made from it with a constant-region primer. Employing slightly modified ARM-PCR, three nested multiplex PCR rounds were run, and these gave rise to the TCR beta libraries. Investigators reported that the first two PCR rounds, at about 11 cycles each, used TRBV1-TRBV30 forward primers with a C-beta reverse primer. TCRdb itself ran the multiplex PCR reads through MiXCR, one entry per CDR3 protein. The repertoire holds approximately 73,000 distinct CDR3 sequences, 71% seen once, with roughly 15% in the top ten. Germline V gene sequence: CDR1 SGHNT, CDR2 YENEEA. This CDR3 comprises 13 residues. V was shortened by 2 bases and J by 6 bases, with 8 bases between the two germline ends. The study co-extracted DNA and RNA from around 20-30 mg of unsorted bulk tissue. None of the patients had received treatment, and all had chronic HBV infection. Study results and caveats: Only about 8-25% of top clones occurred in every one of the five tumor regions. Pairs comparing tumor with adjacent tissue or blood overlapped less than pairs drawn from tumor regions.

The chain couples TRBV11-3 to TRBJ2-1; unclear D gene. Sample: liver tumor tissue from sampling region 4. The subset is: tumor region T4, right-lateral pole. The origin of this receptor is a woman aged 55-70 years with primary liver carcinoma and hepatitis B virus infection. In DNA form, the CDR3 reads TGTGCCAGCAGCTTAAGAGATGGCAATGAGCAGTTCTTC. This encodes CASSLRDGNEQFF.